The source of this TCR beta chain is a study of neurological immune-mediated disorders. Overall study findings and caveats: CDR3 amino acid sequences of expanded clones were not shared across subjects, a result suggesting private repertoires in all groups. The most TCR clonal expansion was seen in HTLV-1-associated myelopathy, and the least was seen in multiple sclerosis, which fell below healthy controls.

The CDR3 totals 14 residues. CDR1 is SGHRS and CDR2 is YFSETQ in the germline V gene. V lost 5 bases to trimming and J lost 1 base, with 13 bases between them. The sorted libraries involved the use of around 1 million CD4+ or CD8+ T cells. This clonotype has at least ten counts. Its cognate antigen is unknown. Synthesis of cDNA used 5'RACE (with 10-nucleotide random UMIs). TCRdb re-derived calls from the 5' RACE reads in MiXCR, one entry per CDR3 protein. The repertoire has more than 40,000 distinct CDR3 sequences, 13% to 15% of them found once; the top ten carry around 3.3%. The rearrangement joins TRBV5-1 to TRBJ2-7; D might be TRBD1 or TRBD2, each matching 6 bases. The sequenced sample consisted of CD4+ T cells from blood. The TCR comes from a woman between 55 and 75 years old with HTLV-1-associated myelopathy (HAM/TSP). DNA for the CDR3: TGCGCCAGCAGGCGACGAGGGGGGTCCTACGAGCAGTACTTC. As protein: CASRRRGGSYEQYF.